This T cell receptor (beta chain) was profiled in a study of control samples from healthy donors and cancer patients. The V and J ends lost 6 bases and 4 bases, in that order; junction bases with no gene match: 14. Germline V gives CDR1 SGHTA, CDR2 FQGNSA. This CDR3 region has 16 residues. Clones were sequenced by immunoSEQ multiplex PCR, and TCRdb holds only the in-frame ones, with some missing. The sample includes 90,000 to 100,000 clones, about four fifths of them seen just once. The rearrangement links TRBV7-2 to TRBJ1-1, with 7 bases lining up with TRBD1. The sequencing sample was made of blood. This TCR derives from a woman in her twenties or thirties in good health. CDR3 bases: TGTGCCAGCAGGCCAGTTCTGACAGGGTGGGGCACTGAAGCTTTCTTT. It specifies CASRPVLTGWGTEAFF. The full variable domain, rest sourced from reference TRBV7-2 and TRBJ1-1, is GAGVSQSPSNKVTEKGKDVELRCDPISGHTALYWYRQSLGQGLEFLIYFQGNSAPDKSGLPSDRFSAERTGGSVSTLTIQRTQQEDSAVYLCASRPVLTGWGTEAFFGQGTRLTVV.